This paragraph reports one TCR beta chain. The antigen remains undetermined. Germline-derived CDR1 and CDR2 are SGHTA and FQGNSA. CDR3 length: 15 amino acids. Losses at the gene ends were 5 bases for V and 5 bases for J; bases not matched to a gene: 11. This PCR relied on a set of 60 Vbeta primers and 13 Jbeta primers. Some clones are missing from TCRdb's copy, which holds only in-frame ones; the method was immunoSEQ multiplex PCR. The sample shows some 170,000 clones, about 69% of them seen only once. The sample belongs to a study of cytomegalovirus exposure and HLA in healthy donors. Study-wide results and limits: Upon later analysis, TCR association rates were observed to vary by HLA locus, being highest for DRB1 and lowest for HLA-C. TCR beta V- and J-gene trimming, according to a later analysis, was linked to a missense DCLRE1C variant.

Sequenced material: PBMCs. The V call is TRBV7-2, the J call TRBJ2-7, with 8 positions matching TRBD1. This clonotype was obtained from a human donor in good health. This CDR3 is CASSEPGQASDEQYF. The CDR3, as DNA: TGTGCCAGCAGCGAACCGGGACAGGCTAGTGACGAGCAGTACTTC.